Shown below are 23 T cell receptor beta chains from a single sample sequenced in a study of cytomegalovirus exposure and HLA in healthy donors. The study ran its PCR with 60 Vbeta and 13 Jbeta primers. Produced via immunoSEQ multiplex PCR; TCRdb's table is partial and in-frame only. The sample lists 95,000 to 110,000 clones, roughly 73% occurring once. Sequencing used PBMCs. These TCRs come from a man aged 25-45 years in good health and CMV-seronegative.

The chain has TRBV5-1 and TRBJ1-2; 10 bases map to TRBD1. The V gene end was trimmed by 4 bases and the J gene end by 0 bases; junction bases not matched to a gene: 3. Germline-derived CDR1 and CDR2 are SGHRS and YFSETQ. This CDR3 is built from 15 residues. The CDR3 loop reads CASSPGTGANYGYTF. The CDR3 coding sequence is TGCGCCAGCAGCCCCGGGACAGGGGCTAACTATGGCTACACCTTC.

The chain has TRBV30 and TRBJ2-5; a possible D gene is TRBD2 (6 bases). The CDR3 totals 12 residues. Per germline, CDR1 GTSNPN and CDR2 SVGIG (reference sequence). Trimming removed 3 bases from V and 5 bases from J, with 10 bases in between. Here the CDR3 DNA reads TGTGCCTGGAGCGCGGGGCGCGAGACCCAGTACTTC. It codes for CAWSAGRETQYF.

The rearrangement uses TRBV6-6 and TRBJ2-1, with 8 bases identical to TRBD2. Germline CDR1 and CDR2: MNHNY and SVGAGI (reference sequence). This CDR3 comprises 14 residues. Trimming cost V 6 bases and J 4 bases; bases outside gene matches: 5. CDR3 amino acids: CASSDRGGYNEQFF. The CDR3 DNA sequence: TGTGCCAGCAGCGATCGGGGGGGGTACAATGAGCAGTTCTTC.

The V call is TRBV11-2, the J call TRBJ2-7, with TRBD1 matching 8 bases. The ends lost 5 bases at V and 6 bases at J; junction bases unmatched: 6. The germline V gene encodes CDR1 SGHAT and CDR2 FQNNGV. This CDR3 region has 13 residues. The CDR3 DNA reads TGTGCCAGCAGCCCCGGACAGGGCGGCGAGCAGTACTTC. Its translation: CASSPGQGGEQYF.

The V and J genes are TRBV28 and TRBJ2-7; TRBD1 matches 10 bases. The CDR3 sequence is 15 residues long. V lost 5 bases to trimming and J lost 0 bases; unmatched junction nucleotides: 4. From germline, CDR1 is MDHEN and CDR2 SYDVKM. The CDR3 reads CASSPRTGGSYEQYF. CDR3 bases: TGTGCCAGCAGTCCCCGGACAGGGGGCTCCTACGAGCAGTACTTC.

As to this clone: This CDR3 is also generated by other DNA sequences in the sample. This chain joins TRBV7-3 and TRBJ2-5; 7 nucleotides line up with TRBD1. The CDR3 totals 13 residues. Germline CDR1 reads SGHTA; CDR2 reads FQGTGA. V gave up 6 bases and J gave up 3 bases; unmatched junction bases: 4. The CDR3: CASSLDREETQYF. The CDR3 region has the DNA TGTGCCAGCAGTCTCGACAGGGAAGAGACCCAGTACTTC.

V is TRBV2 and J is TRBJ1-2; 9 bases are shared with TRBD1. Germline CDR1 reads SNHLY; CDR2 reads FYNNEI. V shed 8 bases, J shed 7 bases, and the junction held 11 bases outside the gene matches. This CDR3 has 14 residues. CDR3 DNA: TGTGCCAGCGGGGGGATACAGGGGGCAAGTGGCTACACCTTC. This codes for CASGGIQGASGYTF.

This clone has more than one count but fewer than ten. The V and J genes are TRBV27 and TRBJ2-1, with 15 bases fitting TRBD2. CDR3 length: 15 amino acids. Losses at the gene ends were 5 bases for V and 9 bases for J; bases not matched to a gene: 5. Germline V gene sequence: CDR1 MNHEY, CDR2 SMNVEV (reference sequence). DNA of the CDR3: TGTGCCAGCAGTGCCGGACTAGCGGGAGGGCTTGAGCAGTTCTTC. This translates into CASSAGLAGGLEQFF.

This chain connects TRBV5-8 to TRBJ2-3, with 9 positions matching TRBD2. Germline values: CDR1 SGHTS, CDR2 YDEGEE. V lost 4 bases, J lost 4 bases, and 10 bases stayed unmatched. The CDR3 has 16 residues. The CDR3 region is CASSQGVAGAADTQYF. As DNA, the CDR3 is TGTGCCAGCAGCCAGGGGGTAGCGGGAGCGGCAGATACGCAGTATTTT.

The genes are TRBV6-4 and TRBJ2-7; TRBD2 agrees at 13 bases. CDR1 MRHNA and CDR2 SNTAGT come from the germline V gene. This CDR3 region has 15 residues. The junction had 7 bases not matched to a gene; V was cut back by 5 bases and J by 6 bases. The CDR3 nucleotides read TGTGCCAGCAGTACTCCGGGACTAGCGGGATCCGAGCAGTACTTC. Protein: CASSTPGLAGSEQYF.

This chain connects TRBV5-1 to TRBJ2-5; TRBD2 aligns across 9 bases. Germline lookup yields CDR1 SGHRS and CDR2 YFSETQ. This CDR3 has 15 amino acids. J was trimmed by 5 bases and V by 0 bases; bases with no gene match: 5. The CDR3 loop is CASSLGGGAWETQYF. The DNA for the CDR3 is TGCGCCAGCAGCTTGGGCGGGGGGGCCTGGGAGACCCAGTACTTC.

A word on this clone: The same CDR3 is also encoded by other DNA sequences in this sample. V gene TRBV4-2 combines with J gene TRBJ2-3, with 9 positions matching TRBD2. V shed 0 bases, J shed 5 bases, and the junction held 6 bases outside the gene matches. This CDR3 has 16 residues. The germline gives CDR1 LGHNA, CDR2 YNFKEQ. For the CDR3, the DNA is TGTGCCAGCAGCCAAGATGGGGCGGGAGGGCGAGATACGCAGTATTTT. Translated, it gives CASSQDGAGGRDTQYF.

With respect to this clone: Sequence at one end of the junction differs from germline and may be a read error. The sample holds other DNA sequences that translate to the same CDR3. The genes are TRBV2 and TRBJ2-4; possible D gene TRBD1, 6 bases. This CDR3 has 16 residues. Per germline, CDR1 SNHLY and CDR2 FYNNEI. Here the CDR3 DNA reads TGTGCCAGCAGTGAGGCTGGGGGCCTAACCAAAAACATCCAGTACTTC. This sequence encodes CASSEAGGLTKNIQYF.

This clone came up a few times. V gene TRBV5-1 combines with J gene TRBJ2-7, with TRBD1 matching over 9 bases. V lost 5 bases to trimming and J lost 6 bases; unmatched junction nucleotides: 12. This CDR3 spans 15 amino acids. Germline values: CDR1 SGHRS, CDR2 YFSETQ. This CDR3 reads CASRGTGGPVPEQYF. The CDR3 nucleotides are TGCGCCAGCAGGGGAACAGGGGGCCCAGTCCCCGAGCAGTACTTC.

The chain links TRBV4-2 to TRBJ1-2, with 9 nucleotides matching TRBD1. V trimming: 1 base; J trimming: 5 bases; junction bases outside the gene matches: 5. The CDR3 has 15 amino acids. The germline CDR1 and CDR2 sequences are LGHNA and YNFKEQ. CDR3 protein: CASSQGTQGAYGYTF. CDR3 DNA: TGTGCCAGCAGCCAAGGGACACAGGGGGCTTATGGCTACACCTTC.

The chain employs TRBV30 and TRBJ2-7; D is uncertain. The CDR3 is made up of 13 amino acids. CDR1 is GTSNPN and CDR2 is SVGIG in the germline V gene (reference sequence). V dropped 4 bases and J dropped 2 bases, with 12 bases sitting between them. CDR3 residues: CAWKWAETYEQYF. The CDR3 DNA reads TGTGCCTGGAAGTGGGCAGAAACCTACGAGCAGTACTTC.

This rearrangement joins TRBV7-8 to TRBJ1-6, with TRBD1 matching over 7 bases. Germline-derived CDR1 and CDR2 are SGHVS and FQNEAQ. This CDR3 has 15 residues. Trimming took 5 bases from V and 5 from J; bases not matched to a gene: 6. CDR3 region: CASSSRDSNNSPLHF. For the CDR3, the DNA is TGTGCCAGCAGCAGCCGGGACAGTAATAATTCACCCCTCCACTTT.

The V call is TRBV5-1, the J call TRBJ1-2; 8 nucleotides align to TRBD1. Per germline, CDR1 SGHRS and CDR2 YFSETQ. Germline trimming cut 0 bases from V and 6 bases from J; bases unmatched to any gene: 4. This CDR3 has 14 amino acids. For the CDR3, the DNA is TGCGCCAGCAGCTTGGTTCAGGGGGCGGATGGCTACACCTTC. Its translation: CASSLVQGADGYTF.

J is TRBJ2-3 and V is TRBV7-8; D is possibly TRBD2 (6 bases). Trimming took off 5 bases at V and 1 base at J, with 16 bases between the two ends. The CDR3 runs to 16 residues. Germline V gene data show CDR1 as SGHVS and CDR2 as FQNEAQ. The CDR3 bases are TGTGCCAGCAGCCCCAGGGTGACGGGGGGCACAGATACGCAGTATTTT. Protein product: CASSPRVTGGTDTQYF.

This clone has just one count. The rearrangement links TRBV21-1 to TRBJ2-5; the table gives TRBD2 as D, unverified against the DNA. TRBV21-1 is reported as a pseudogene. The CDR3 runs to 17 residues. The CDR3 DNA reads as TGTGCCAGCAGCAAAGTTCCTCAGCGGGAGGGCCTCGAGACCCAGTACTTC. Its protein is CASSKVPQREGLETQYF.

This chain links TRBV27 with TRBJ2-1; possible D gene TRBD1, 6 bases. Germline V lookup: CDR1 MNHEY, CDR2 SMNVEV (reference sequence). The CDR3 length is 15 residues. V lost 7 bases, J lost 2 bases, and 15 bases lay in between. The CDR3: CASKLGTSAYNEQFF. As DNA, the CDR3 is TGTGCCAGCAAATTGGGGACAAGCGCCTACAATGAGCAGTTCTTC.

V is TRBV27 and J is TRBJ2-7, with 7 bases that match TRBD1. The CDR3 consists of 14 residues. Trimming removed 7 bases from V and 1 base from J; junction bases left unmatched: 7. Germline assignment: CDR1 MNHEY and CDR2 SMNVEV (reference sequence). The CDR3 nucleotides read TGTGCCAGCAAACAGGGGCCCCAATCCTACGAGCAGTACTTC. This translates into CASKQGPQSYEQYF.

This chain uses TRBV29-1 with TRBJ1-2; 7 bases map to TRBD1. The CDR3 totals 12 residues. In germline, CDR1 is SQVTM, CDR2 ANQGSEA. Trimming removed 3 bases from V and 8 bases from J; junction bases left unmatched: 6. The CDR3, as DNA: TGCAGCGTTGACGAGACAGGGAACGGCTACACCTTC. Amino acid sequence: CSVDETGNGYTF.